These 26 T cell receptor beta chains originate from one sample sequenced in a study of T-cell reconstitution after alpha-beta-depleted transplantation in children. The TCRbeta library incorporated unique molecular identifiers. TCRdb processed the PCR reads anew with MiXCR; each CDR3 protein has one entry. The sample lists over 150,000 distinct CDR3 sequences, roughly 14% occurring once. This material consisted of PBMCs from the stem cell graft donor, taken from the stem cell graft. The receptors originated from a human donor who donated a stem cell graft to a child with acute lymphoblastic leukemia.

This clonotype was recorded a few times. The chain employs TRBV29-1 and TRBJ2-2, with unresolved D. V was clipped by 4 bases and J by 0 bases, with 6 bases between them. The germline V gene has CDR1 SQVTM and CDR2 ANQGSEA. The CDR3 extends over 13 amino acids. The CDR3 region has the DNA TGCAGCGTTGGTGCCTCGAACACCGGGGAGCTGTTTTTT. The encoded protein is CSVGASNTGELFF.

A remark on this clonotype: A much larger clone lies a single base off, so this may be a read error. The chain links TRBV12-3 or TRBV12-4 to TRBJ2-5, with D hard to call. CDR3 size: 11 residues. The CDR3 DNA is TGTGCCAGCCGTTTCGGAAAGACCCAGTACTTC. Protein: CASRFGKTQYF.

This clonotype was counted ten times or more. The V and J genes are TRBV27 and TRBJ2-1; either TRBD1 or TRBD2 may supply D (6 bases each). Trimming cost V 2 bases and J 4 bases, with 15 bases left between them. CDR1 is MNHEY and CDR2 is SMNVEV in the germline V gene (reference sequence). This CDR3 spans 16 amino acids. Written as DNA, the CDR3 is TGTGCCAGCAGTTTAAGGGGGGTGCCTCTTTACAATGAGCAGTTCTTC. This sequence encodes CASSLRGVPLYNEQFF.

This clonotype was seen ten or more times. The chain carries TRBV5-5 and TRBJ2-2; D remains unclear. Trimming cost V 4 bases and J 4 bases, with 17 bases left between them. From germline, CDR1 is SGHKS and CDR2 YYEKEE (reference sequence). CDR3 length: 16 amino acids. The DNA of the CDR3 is TGTGCCAGCAGCAGTCGTTCCCTCGTGGGCACCGGGGAGCTGTTTTTT. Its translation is CASSSRSLVGTGELFF.

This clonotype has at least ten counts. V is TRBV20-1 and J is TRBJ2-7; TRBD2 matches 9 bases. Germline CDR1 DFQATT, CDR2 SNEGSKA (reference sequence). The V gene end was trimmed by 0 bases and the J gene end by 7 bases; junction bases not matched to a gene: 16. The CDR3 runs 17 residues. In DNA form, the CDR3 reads TGCAGTGCTAGAGATCTTATTACTGCGGGAGGGCCGGGAGAGCAGTACTTC. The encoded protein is CSARDLITAGGPGEQYF.

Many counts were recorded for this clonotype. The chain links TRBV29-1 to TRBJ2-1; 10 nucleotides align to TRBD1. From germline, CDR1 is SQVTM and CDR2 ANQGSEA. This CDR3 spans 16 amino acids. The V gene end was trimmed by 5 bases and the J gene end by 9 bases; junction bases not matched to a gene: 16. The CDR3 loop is CSVPSRDRGYSSEQFF. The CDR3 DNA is TGCAGCGTTCCAAGTCGGGACAGGGGTTATTCCAGTGAGCAGTTCTTC.

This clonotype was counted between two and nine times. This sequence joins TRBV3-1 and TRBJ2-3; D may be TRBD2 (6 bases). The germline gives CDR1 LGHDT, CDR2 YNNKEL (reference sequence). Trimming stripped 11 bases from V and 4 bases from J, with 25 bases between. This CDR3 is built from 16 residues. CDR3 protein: CASCSVREDWADTQYF. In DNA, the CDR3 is TGTGCCTCCTGCTCGGTAAGGGAGGACTGGGCAGATACGCAGTATTTT.

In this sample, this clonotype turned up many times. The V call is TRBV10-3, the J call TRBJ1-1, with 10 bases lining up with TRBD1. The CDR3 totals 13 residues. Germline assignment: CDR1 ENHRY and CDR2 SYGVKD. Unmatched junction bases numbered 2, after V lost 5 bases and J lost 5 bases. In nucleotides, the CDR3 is TGTGCCATCAGTAGGACAGGGGGAACTGAAGCTTTCTTT. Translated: CAISRTGGTEAFF.

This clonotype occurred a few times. The CDR3 is CAISVHEPSGLRDEQYF. Here the CDR3 DNA reads TGTGCCATCAGTGTCCACGAACCATCCGGGTTACGGGACGAGCAGTACTTC. This sequence joins TRBV10-3 and TRBJ2-7; D ambiguous. The CDR3 spans 17 residues. Germline V gene data show CDR1 as ENHRY and CDR2 as SYGVKD. V gave up 4 bases and J gave up 5 bases, with 24 bases separating them.

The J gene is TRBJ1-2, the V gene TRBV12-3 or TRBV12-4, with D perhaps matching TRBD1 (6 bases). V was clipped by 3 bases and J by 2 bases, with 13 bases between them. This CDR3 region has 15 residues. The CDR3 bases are TGTGCCAGCAGTTTTGCCCGACAGGACAACTATGGCTACACCTTC. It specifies CASSFARQDNYGYTF.

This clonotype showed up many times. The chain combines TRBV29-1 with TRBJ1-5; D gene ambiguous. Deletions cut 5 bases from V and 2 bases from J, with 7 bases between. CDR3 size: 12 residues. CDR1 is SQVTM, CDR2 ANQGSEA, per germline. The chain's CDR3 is CSVKGCNQPQHF. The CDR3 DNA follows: TGCAGCGTTAAGGGATGCAATCAGCCCCAGCATTTT.

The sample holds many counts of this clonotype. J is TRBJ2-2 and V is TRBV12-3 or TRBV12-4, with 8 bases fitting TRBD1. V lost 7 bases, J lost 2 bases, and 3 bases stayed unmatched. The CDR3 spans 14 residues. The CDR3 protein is CASTPGGNTGELFF. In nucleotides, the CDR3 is TGTGCCAGCACCCCAGGGGGCAACACCGGGGAGCTGTTTTTT.

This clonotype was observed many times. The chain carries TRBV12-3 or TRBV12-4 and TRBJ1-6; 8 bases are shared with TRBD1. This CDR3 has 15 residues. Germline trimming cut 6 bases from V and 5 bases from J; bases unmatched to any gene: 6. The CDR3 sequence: CASRPGTGHNSPLHF. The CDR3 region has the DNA TGTGCCAGCAGGCCCGGGACAGGACATAATTCACCCCTCCACTTT.

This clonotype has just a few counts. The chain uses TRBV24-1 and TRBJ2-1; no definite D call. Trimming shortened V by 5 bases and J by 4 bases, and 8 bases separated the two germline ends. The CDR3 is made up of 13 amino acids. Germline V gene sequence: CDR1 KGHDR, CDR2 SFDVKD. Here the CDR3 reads CATSAGRYNEQFF. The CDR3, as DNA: TGTGCCACCAGTGCAGGCAGGTACAATGAGCAGTTCTTC.

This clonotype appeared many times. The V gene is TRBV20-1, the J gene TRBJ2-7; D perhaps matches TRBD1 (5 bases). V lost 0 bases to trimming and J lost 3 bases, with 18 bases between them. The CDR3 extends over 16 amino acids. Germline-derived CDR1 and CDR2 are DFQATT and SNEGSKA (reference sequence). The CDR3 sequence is CSARDQQQWGYYEQYF. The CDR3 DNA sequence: TGCAGTGCTAGAGATCAACAACAGTGGGGCTACTACGAGCAGTACTTC.

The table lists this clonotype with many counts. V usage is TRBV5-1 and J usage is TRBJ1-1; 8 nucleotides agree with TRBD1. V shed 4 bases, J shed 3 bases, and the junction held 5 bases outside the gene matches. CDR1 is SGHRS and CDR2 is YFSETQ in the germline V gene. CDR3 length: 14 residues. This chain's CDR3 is CASSPRGLDTEAFF. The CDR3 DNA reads TGCGCCAGCAGCCCCAGGGGGCTCGACACTGAAGCTTTCTTT.

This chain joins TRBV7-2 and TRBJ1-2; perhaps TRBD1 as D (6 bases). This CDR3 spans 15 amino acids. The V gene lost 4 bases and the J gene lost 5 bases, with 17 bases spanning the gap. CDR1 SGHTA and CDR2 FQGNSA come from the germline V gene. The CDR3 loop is CASSSRSGAPYGYTF. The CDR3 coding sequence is TGTGCCAGCAGCTCACGCTCAGGGGCCCCTTATGGCTACACCTTC.

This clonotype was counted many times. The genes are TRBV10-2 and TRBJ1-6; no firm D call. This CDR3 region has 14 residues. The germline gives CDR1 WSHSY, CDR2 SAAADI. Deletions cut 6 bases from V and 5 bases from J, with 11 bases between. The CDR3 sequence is CASRPEKNNSPLHF. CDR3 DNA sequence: TGCGCCAGCAGGCCCGAAAAGAATAATTCACCCCTCCACTTT.

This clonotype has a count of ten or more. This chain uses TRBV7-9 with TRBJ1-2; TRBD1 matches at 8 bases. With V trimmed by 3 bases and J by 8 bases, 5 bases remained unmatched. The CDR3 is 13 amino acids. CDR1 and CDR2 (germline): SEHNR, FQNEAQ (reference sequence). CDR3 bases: TGTGCCAGCAGCTTCGACAGGGGAGGCGGCTACACCTTC. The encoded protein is CASSFDRGGGYTF.

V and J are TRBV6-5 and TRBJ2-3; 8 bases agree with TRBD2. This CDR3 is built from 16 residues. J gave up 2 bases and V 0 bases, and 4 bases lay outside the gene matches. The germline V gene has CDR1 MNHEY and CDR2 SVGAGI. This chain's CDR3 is CASSYSAGAATDTQYF. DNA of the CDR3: TGTGCCAGCAGTTACTCAGCGGGGGCTGCCACAGATACGCAGTATTTT.

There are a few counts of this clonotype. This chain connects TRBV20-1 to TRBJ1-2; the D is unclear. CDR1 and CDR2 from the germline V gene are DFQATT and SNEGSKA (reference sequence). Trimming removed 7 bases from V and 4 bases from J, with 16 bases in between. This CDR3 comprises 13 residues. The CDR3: CSGRITPGYGYTF. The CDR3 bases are TGCAGTGGCAGGATCACCCCGGGCTATGGCTACACCTTC.

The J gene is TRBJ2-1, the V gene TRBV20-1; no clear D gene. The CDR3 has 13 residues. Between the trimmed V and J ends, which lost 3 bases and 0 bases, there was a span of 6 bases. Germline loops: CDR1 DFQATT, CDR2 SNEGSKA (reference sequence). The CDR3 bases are TGCAGTGCTAGGGGTAACTCCTACAATGAGCAGTTCTTC. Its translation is CSARGNSYNEQFF.

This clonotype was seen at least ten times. The CDR3 region is CASSRTGTVLPSGANVLTF. CDR3 in DNA: TGTGCCAGTTCCCGCACCGGGACAGTGTTACCCTCTGGGGCCAACGTCCTGACTTTC. This sequence joins TRBV6-1 and TRBJ2-6, with 7 nucleotides matching TRBD1. The CDR3 length is 19 residues. Germline loops: CDR1 MNHNS, CDR2 SASEGT. Germline trimming cut 9 bases from V and 0 bases from J; bases unmatched to any gene: 17.

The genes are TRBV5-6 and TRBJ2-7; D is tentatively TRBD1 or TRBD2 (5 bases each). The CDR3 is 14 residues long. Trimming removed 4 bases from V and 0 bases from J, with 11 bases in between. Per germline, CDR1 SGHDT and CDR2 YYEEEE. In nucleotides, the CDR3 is TGTGCCAGCAGCAGGGACCCGAGCTCCTACGAGCAGTACTTC. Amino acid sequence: CASSRDPSSYEQYF.

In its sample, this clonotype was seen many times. The CDR3 DNA is TGTGCCAGCAGTCGGGCTAGACAGGGCGATTACGAGCAGTACTTC. Translating gives CASSRARQGDYEQYF. The rearrangement joins TRBV28 to TRBJ2-7; 7 bases fit TRBD1. CDR3 size: 15 residues. After removal of 5 bases from V and 4 bases from J, the junction contained 11 bases not matched to a gene. Looked up from germline, CDR1 is MDHEN and CDR2 is SYDVKM.

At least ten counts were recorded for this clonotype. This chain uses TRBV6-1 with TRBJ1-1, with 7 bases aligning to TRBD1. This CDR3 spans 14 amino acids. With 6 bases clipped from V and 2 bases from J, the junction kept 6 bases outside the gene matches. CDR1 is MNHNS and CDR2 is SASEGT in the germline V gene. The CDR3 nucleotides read TGTGCCAGCAGGACGGGACAGCTAAACACTGAAGCTTTCTTT. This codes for CASRTGQLNTEAFF.